Below, 14 T cell receptor beta chains from the same sample are listed, as sequenced in a study of control samples from healthy donors and cancer patients. Produced via immunoSEQ multiplex PCR; TCRdb's table is partial and in-frame only. The sample holds over 150,000 clones; approximately 93% are singletons and the top ten take 4.5% to 6%. Sequencing was performed on blood. These receptors came from a man in his forties in good health.

This rearrangement joins TRBV4-1 to TRBJ1-1, with 9 positions matching TRBD1. With V trimmed by 3 bases and J by 0 bases, 5 bases remained unmatched. The CDR3 length is 16 residues. The germline V gene encodes CDR1 MGHRA and CDR2 YSYEKL. DNA for the CDR3: TGCGCCAGCAGCCAGGGGGGACAGGGCCTGAACACTGAAGCTTTCTTT. It specifies CASSQGGQGLNTEAFF.

This rearrangement joins TRBV27 to TRBJ1-1; D unclear. Deletions cut 2 bases from V and 2 bases from J, with 6 bases between. CDR1 and CDR2 (germline): MNHEY, SMNVEV (reference sequence). The CDR3 extends over 13 amino acids. Here the CDR3 DNA reads TGTGCCAGCAGTTTAATGGCCAACACTGAAGCTTTCTTT. Translating it yields CASSLMANTEAFF.

This chain links TRBV7-9 with TRBJ2-3, with D uncertain. This CDR3 has 14 residues. Trimming took 1 base from V and 5 from J, leaving 10 bases between them. Germline-derived CDR1 and CDR2 are SEHNR and FQNEAQ (reference sequence). CDR3 DNA: TGTGCCAGCAGCTTAGACTCTAACCGAGATACGCAGTATTTT. Its protein is CASSLDSNRDTQYF. Supplemented by reference TRBV7-9 and TRBJ2-3, the full variable domain reads DTGVSQNPRHKITKRGQNVTFRCDPISEHNRLYWYRQTLGQGPEFLTYFQNEAQLEKSRLLSDRFSAERPKGSFSTLEIQRTEQGDSAMYLCASSLDSNRDTQYFGPGTRLTVL.

The rearrangement uses TRBV2 and TRBJ2-1; 7 bases are a match to TRBD2. This CDR3 region has 15 residues. The V and J ends lost 6 bases and 0 bases, in that order; junction bases with no gene match: 5. CDR1 and CDR2 from the germline V gene are SNHLY and FYNNEI. CDR3 sequence: CASRILAASYNEQFF. The CDR3 DNA sequence: TGTGCCAGCAGAATTCTAGCGGCCTCCTACAATGAGCAGTTCTTC.

This sequence joins TRBV2 and TRBJ1-6; D not resolved. The CDR3 loop spans 13 amino acids. With 3 bases removed from V and 9 bases from J, the gap between germline ends came to 9 bases. Germline V CDR1 and CDR2: SNHLY, FYNNEI. CDR3 in amino acids: CASSDVSTSPLHF. CDR3 nucleotides: TGTGCCAGCAGTGATGTAAGCACTTCACCCCTCCACTTT.

This clone has just one count. This chain connects TRBV30 to TRBJ2-7, with D tentatively TRBD1 or TRBD2 (5 bases each). The V gene's germline CDR1 is GTSNPN and CDR2 SVGIG (reference sequence). The V gene lost 5 bases and the J gene lost 6 bases, with 11 bases spanning the gap. The CDR3 consists of 11 residues. For the CDR3, the DNA is TGTGCCTGGGGGGGTGGTGCCGAGCAGTACTTC. Translation: CAWGGGAEQYF.

This clone has only one observation. The J gene is TRBJ1-3, the V gene TRBV5-6, with D perhaps TRBD1 (5 bases). V was shortened by 1 base and J by 2 bases, with 10 bases between the two germline ends. Germline V CDR1 and CDR2: SGHDT, YYEEEE. CDR3 length: 15 amino acids. The CDR3 is CASSLRGTPGNTIYF. Here the CDR3 DNA reads TGTGCCAGCAGCTTGAGGGGAACTCCTGGAAACACCATATATTTT. The full variable domain, with the rest looked up from reference TRBV5-6 and TRBJ1-3, is DAGVTQSPTHLIKTRGQQVTLRCSPKSGHDTVSWYQQALGQGPQFIFQYYEEEERQRGNFPDRFSGHQFPNYSSELNVNALLLGDSALYLCASSLRGTPGNTIYFGEGSWLTVV.

The V call is TRBV3-1 (or the pseudogene TRBV3-2), the J call TRBJ1-4; D is possibly TRBD1 (6 bases). There are 15 residues in the CDR3. The germline V gene has CDR1 LGHDT and CDR2 YNNKEL (reference sequence). Between the trimmed V and J ends, which lost 4 bases and 3 bases, there was a span of 12 bases. CDR3 sequence: CASSLEGGPNEKLFF. The CDR3 DNA follows: TGTGCCAGCAGCCTCGAAGGGGGTCCTAATGAAAAACTGTTTTTT.

V is TRBV2 and J is TRBJ2-7; tentatively, D is TRBD1 (6 bases). This CDR3 is built from 13 residues. Deletions cut 5 bases from V and 2 bases from J, with 10 bases between. Germline lookup yields CDR1 SNHLY and CDR2 FYNNEI. The CDR3 nucleotides are TGTGCCAGCAGTTACAGGGACACCTACGAGCAGTACTTC. As protein: CASSYRDTYEQYF.

The V and J genes are TRBV10-1 and TRBJ1-1; the D is unclear. V was clipped by 2 bases and J by 4 bases, with 8 bases between them. The germline V gene encodes CDR1 WNHNN and CDR2 SYGVQD (reference sequence). This CDR3 has 13 amino acids. CDR3: CASSEQQTTEAFF. The CDR3 coding sequence is TGCGCCAGCAGTGAGCAGCAGACCACTGAAGCTTTCTTT.

The gene calls are TRBV7-2 and TRBJ2-7, with D hard to call. Germline V gene sequence: CDR1 SGHTA, CDR2 FQGNSA. This CDR3 has 14 residues. The V gene lost 0 bases and the J gene lost 0 bases, with 6 bases spanning the gap. CDR3 nucleotide sequence: TGTGCCAGCAGCTTAGCGGTGAGCTCCTACGAGCAGTACTTC. Amino acid sequence: CASSLAVSSYEQYF.

The genes are TRBV3-1 (or the pseudogene TRBV3-2) and TRBJ1-2; D gene unclear. The V end lost 2 bases, the J end lost 3 bases, and 7 bases lay between the germline ends. This CDR3 comprises 13 residues. CDR1 and CDR2 from the germline V gene are LGHDT and YNNKEL (reference sequence). As DNA, the CDR3 is TGTGCCAGCAGCCAAACCAGAGACTATGGCTACACCTTC. Its translation: CASSQTRDYGYTF.

The DNA for the CDR3 is TGTGCCAGCTCACCGGCCGGCGCTAACTATGGCTACACCTTC. Translated, it gives CASSPAGANYGYTF. V is TRBV18 and J is TRBJ1-2; D is undetermined. This CDR3 is 14 amino acids long. V was shortened by 3 bases and J by 0 bases, with 8 bases between the two germline ends. Germline lookup yields CDR1 KGHSH and CDR2 LQKENI.

V and J are TRBV29-1 and TRBJ1-4; D possibly corresponds to TRBD1 (5 bases). There are 14 residues in the CDR3. Between the trimmed V and J ends, which lost 5 bases and 5 bases, there was a span of 15 bases. Germline lookup yields CDR1 SQVTM and CDR2 ANQGSEA. CDR3 sequence reads: CSVWWQGENEKLFF. The CDR3 DNA reads as TGCAGCGTTTGGTGGCAGGGCGAGAATGAAAAACTGTTTTTT.